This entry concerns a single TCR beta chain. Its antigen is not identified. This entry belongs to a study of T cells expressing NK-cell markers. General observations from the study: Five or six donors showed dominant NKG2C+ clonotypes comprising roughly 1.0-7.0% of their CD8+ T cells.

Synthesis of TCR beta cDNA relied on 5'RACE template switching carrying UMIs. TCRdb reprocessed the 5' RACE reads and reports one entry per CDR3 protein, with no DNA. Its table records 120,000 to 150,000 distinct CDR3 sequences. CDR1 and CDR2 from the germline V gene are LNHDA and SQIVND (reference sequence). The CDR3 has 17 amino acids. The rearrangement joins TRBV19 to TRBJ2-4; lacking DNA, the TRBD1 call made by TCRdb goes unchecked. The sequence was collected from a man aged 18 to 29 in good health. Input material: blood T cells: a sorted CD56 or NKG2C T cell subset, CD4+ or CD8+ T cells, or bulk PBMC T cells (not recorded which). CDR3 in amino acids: CASSGYGLGTGGNIQYF.